This entry lists 4 T cell receptor beta chains sequenced from one sample in a study of T cell changes during pregnancy in multiple sclerosis. Only in-frame clones appear in the TCRdb table, and some are missing; sequencing was by immunoSEQ multiplex PCR. Of some 90,000 clones listed, 80% to 95% are singletons. Sequenced here: peripheral blood, sampled in the first trimester of pregnancy. The origin of the receptors is a female donor with multiple sclerosis, enrolled in a pregnancy study.

The chain joins TRBV4-2 to TRBJ2-7; D is undetermined. Trimming took off 1 base at V and 3 bases at J, with 19 bases between the two ends. This CDR3 is 17 amino acids long. Germline CDR1 LGHNA, CDR2 YNFKEQ. The CDR3 here is CASSQGTAAQPIYEQYF. CDR3 bases: TGTGCCAGCAGCCAAGGAACAGCCGCCCAGCCCATCTACGAGCAGTACTTC.

The rearrangement joins TRBV27 to TRBJ1-3; D might be TRBD1 (5 bases). V gave up 2 bases and J gave up 4 bases, with 9 bases separating them. Per the germline V gene, CDR1 is MNHEY and CDR2 is SMNVEV (reference sequence). This CDR3 comprises 14 residues. In DNA, the CDR3 is TGTGCCAGCAGTTTAGGAGGGGCCGGAAACACCATATATTTT. It encodes CASSLGGAGNTIYF.

The rearrangement links TRBV4-1 to TRBJ2-5; perhaps TRBD2 as D (6 bases). Trimming took 4 bases from V and 5 from J, leaving 17 bases between them. This CDR3 comprises 15 residues. Per the germline V gene, CDR1 is MGHRA and CDR2 is YSYEKL. Written as DNA, the CDR3 is TGCGCCAGCAGCCTCCTAATAACTAGCTCCGAGACCCAGTACTTC. Amino acid sequence: CASSLLITSSETQYF.

The chain employs TRBV4-1 and TRBJ2-1; 8 bases map to TRBD1. V gave up 2 bases and J gave up 8 bases; unmatched junction bases: 2. This CDR3 comprises 13 residues. Germline CDR1 reads MGHRA; CDR2 reads YSYEKL. Here the CDR3 DNA reads TGCGCCAGCAGCCAACTGACAGGGGATGAGCAGTTCTTC. Residues: CASSQLTGDEQFF.